Presented here are 9 T cell receptor beta chains from one specimen sequenced in a study of blood T cell repertoires in COVID-19. Repertoires were generated with immunoSEQ multiplex PCR, while TCRdb's copy carries only in-frame clones and drops some. The table has 100,000 to 150,000 clones, roughly 69% seen once. Sequencing was carried out using peripheral blood. These receptors were collected from a woman in her 70s with acute or convalescent COVID-19.

This clone showed up just a few times. This chain joins TRBV29-1 and TRBJ1-2; the match to TRBD1 covers 7 bases. The CDR3 spans 12 residues. The V and J ends lost 6 bases and 2 bases, in that order; junction bases with no gene match: 3. Per the germline V gene, CDR1 is SQVTM and CDR2 is ANQGSEA. The CDR3 DNA reads TGCAGCGTCGGGACAGCAAACTATGGCTACACCTTC. This translates into CSVGTANYGYTF.

This clone came up a few times. V and J are TRBV5-1 and TRBJ2-3, with D possibly TRBD1 on 6 matching bases. Trimming stripped 4 bases from V and 1 base from J, with 13 bases between. CDR1 is SGHRS and CDR2 is YFSETQ in the germline V gene. CDR3 length: 15 residues. The CDR3 spells CASSRQVTGTDTQYF. The CDR3 DNA reads TGCGCCAGCAGCAGACAGGTAACCGGCACAGATACGCAGTATTTT.

V gene TRBV10-3 combines with J gene TRBJ2-3; 10 bases are a match to TRBD2. Germline CDR1 is ENHRY and CDR2 is SYGVKD. The CDR3 loop spans 18 amino acids. V lost 4 bases and J lost 1; bases outside the gene matches: 11. CDR3 DNA: TGTGCCATCAGTGGGCTAGCGGGGGACGGTGGCGGCACAGATACGCAGTATTTT. It specifies CAISGLAGDGGGTDTQYF.

V usage is TRBV10-3 and J usage is TRBJ2-7, with D unresolved. Germline loops: CDR1 ENHRY, CDR2 SYGVKD. The CDR3 runs 17 residues. Deletions cut 0 bases from V and 4 bases from J, with 19 bases between. The CDR3 protein is CAISESGPAKKMYEQYF. The DNA for the CDR3 is TGTGCCATCAGTGAGTCGGGCCCGGCCAAAAAAATGTACGAGCAGTACTTC.

The sample holds a few counts of this clone. The CDR3 reads CATSRLGTEIYTEAFF. CDR3 nucleotide sequence: TGTGCCACCAGCAGACTCGGGACAGAGATCTACACTGAAGCTTTCTTT. The rearrangement joins TRBV15 to TRBJ1-1; 7 bases agree with TRBD1. CDR1 and CDR2 from the germline V gene are LNHNV and YYDKDF (reference sequence). V lost 2 bases and J lost 3; bases outside the gene matches: 9. The CDR3 consists of 16 residues.

This chain connects TRBV7-9 to TRBJ2-7; 11 nucleotides line up with TRBD2. The germline CDR1 and CDR2 sequences are SEHNR and FQNEAQ (reference sequence). This CDR3 is built from 15 residues. V lost 5 bases and J lost 6; bases outside the gene matches: 9. The CDR3 DNA is TGTGCCAGCAGCCCTCAGACTAGCGGGGTCGGCGAGCAGTACTTC. Its translation: CASSPQTSGVGEQYF.

The rearrangement links TRBV4-3 to TRBJ2-3, with 9 bases matching TRBD2. The germline CDR1 and CDR2 sequences are LGHNA and YSLEER. The CDR3 has 15 amino acids. V was clipped by 0 bases and J by 6 bases; unmatched bases: 4. DNA of the CDR3: TGCGCCAGCAGCCAAGAAATCACTAGCGGGGATACGCAGTATTTT. It codes for CASSQEITSGDTQYF.

The gene calls are TRBV7-9 and TRBJ2-2; D possibly corresponds to TRBD1 (6 bases). This CDR3 contains 16 residues. Between the trimmed V and J ends, which lost 1 base and 4 bases, there was a span of 13 bases. CDR1 is SEHNR, CDR2 FQNEAQ, per germline (reference sequence). The CDR3 spells CASSLGPGTRTGELFF. In nucleotides, the CDR3 is TGTGCCAGCAGCTTAGGCCCTGGGACACGCACCGGGGAGCTGTTTTTT.

V and J are TRBV7-8 and TRBJ2-3, with D maybe TRBD2 (6 bases). CDR1 and CDR2 from the germline V gene are SGHVS and FQNEAQ. The CDR3 spans 16 residues. Trimming took 1 base from V and 0 from J, leaving 11 bases between them. Here the CDR3 reads CASSLELAGSTDTQYF. CDR3 DNA: TGTGCCAGCAGCTTAGAACTAGCAGGGAGCACAGATACGCAGTATTTT.